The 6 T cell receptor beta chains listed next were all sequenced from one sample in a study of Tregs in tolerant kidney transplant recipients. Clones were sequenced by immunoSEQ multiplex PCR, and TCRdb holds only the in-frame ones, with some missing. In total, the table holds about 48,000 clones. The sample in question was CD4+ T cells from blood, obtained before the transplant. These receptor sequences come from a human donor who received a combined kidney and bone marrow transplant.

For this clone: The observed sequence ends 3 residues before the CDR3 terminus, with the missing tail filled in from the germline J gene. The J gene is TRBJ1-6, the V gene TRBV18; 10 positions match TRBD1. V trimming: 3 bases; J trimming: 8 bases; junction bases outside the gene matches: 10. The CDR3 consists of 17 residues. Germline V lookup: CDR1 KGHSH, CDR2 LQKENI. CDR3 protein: CASSPVPPGTGDSPLHF. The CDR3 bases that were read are TGTGCCAGCTCACCGGTGCCCCCGGGGACAGGGGATTCACCC. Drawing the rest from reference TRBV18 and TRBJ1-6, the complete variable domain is NAGVMQNPRHLVRRRGQEARLRCSPMKGHSHVYWYRQLPEEGLKFMVYLQKENIIDESGMPKERFSAEFPKEGPSILRIQQVVRGDSAAYFCASSPVPPGTGDSPLHFGNGTRLTVT.

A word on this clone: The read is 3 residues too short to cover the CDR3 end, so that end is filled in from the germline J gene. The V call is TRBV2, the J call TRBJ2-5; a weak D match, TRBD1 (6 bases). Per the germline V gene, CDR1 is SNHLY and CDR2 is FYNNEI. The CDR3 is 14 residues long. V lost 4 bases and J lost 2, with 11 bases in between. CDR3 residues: CASSGTGRQETQYF. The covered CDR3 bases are TGTGCCAGCAGTGGCACAGGGCGGCAAGAGACC. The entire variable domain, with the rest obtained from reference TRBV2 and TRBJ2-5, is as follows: EPEVTQTPSHQVTQMGQEVILRCVPISNHLYFYWYRQILGQKVEFLVSFYNNEISEKSEIFDDQFSVERPDGSNFTLKIRSTKLEDSAMYFCASSGTGRQETQYFGPGTRLLVL.

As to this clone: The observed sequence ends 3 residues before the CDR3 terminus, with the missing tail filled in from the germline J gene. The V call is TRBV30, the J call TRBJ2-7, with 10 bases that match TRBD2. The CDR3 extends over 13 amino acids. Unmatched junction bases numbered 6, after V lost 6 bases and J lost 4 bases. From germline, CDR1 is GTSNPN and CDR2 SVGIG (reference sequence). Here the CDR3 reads CACSSGGRYEQYF. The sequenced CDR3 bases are TGTGCCTGCTCTAGCGGGGGACGGTACGAG.

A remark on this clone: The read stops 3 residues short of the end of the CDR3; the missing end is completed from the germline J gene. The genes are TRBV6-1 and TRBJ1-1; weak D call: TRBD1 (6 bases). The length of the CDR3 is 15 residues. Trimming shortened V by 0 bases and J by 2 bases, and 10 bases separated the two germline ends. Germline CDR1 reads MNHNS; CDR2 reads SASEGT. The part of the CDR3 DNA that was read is TGTGCCAGCAGTGAAGCTGGGACATCCAACACTGAA. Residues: CASSEAGTSNTE. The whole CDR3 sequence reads CASSEAGTSNTEAFF.

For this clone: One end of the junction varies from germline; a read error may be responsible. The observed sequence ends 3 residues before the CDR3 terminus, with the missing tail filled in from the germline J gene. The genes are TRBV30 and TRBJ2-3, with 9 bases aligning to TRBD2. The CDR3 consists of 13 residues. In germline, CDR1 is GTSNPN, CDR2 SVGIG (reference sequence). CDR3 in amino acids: CASSLAGEDTQYF. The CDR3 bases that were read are TGTGCCTCGAGTTTAGCGGGAGAGGATACG.

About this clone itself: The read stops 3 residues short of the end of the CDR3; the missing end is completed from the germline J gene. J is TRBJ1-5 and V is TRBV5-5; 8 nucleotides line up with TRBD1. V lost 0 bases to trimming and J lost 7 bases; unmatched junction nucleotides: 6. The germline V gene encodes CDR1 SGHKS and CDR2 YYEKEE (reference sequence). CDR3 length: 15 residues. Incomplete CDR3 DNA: TGTGCCAGCAGCTTGGCCTCTGGACAGGGACAGCCC. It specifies CASSLASGQGQP. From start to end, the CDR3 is CASSLASGQGQPQHF.